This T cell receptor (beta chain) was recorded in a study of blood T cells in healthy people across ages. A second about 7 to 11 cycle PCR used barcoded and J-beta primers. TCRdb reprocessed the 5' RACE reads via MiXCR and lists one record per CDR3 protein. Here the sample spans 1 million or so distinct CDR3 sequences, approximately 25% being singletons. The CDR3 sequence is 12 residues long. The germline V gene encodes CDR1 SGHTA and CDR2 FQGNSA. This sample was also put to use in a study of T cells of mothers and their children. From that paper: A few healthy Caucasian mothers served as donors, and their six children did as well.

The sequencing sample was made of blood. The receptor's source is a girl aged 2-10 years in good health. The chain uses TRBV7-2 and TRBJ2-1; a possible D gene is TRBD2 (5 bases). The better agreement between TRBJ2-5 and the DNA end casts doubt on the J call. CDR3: CASSGRTETQYF. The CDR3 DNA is TGTGCCAGCAGCGGGAGAACAGAGACCCAGTACTTC.